Included here is one T cell receptor beta chain sequence, with context. The germline CDR1 and CDR2 sequences are LNHDA and SQIVND (reference sequence). V gave up 3 bases and J gave up 3 bases, with 12 bases separating them. The length of the CDR3 is 14 residues. The sample comes from a study of T cell changes during pregnancy in multiple sclerosis. The assay was immunoSEQ multiplex PCR, and TCRdb's table has in-frame clones only and misses some. This table holds some 49,000 clones, approximately 89% found once. The chain recombines TRBV19 with TRBJ2-7; the D gene is possibly TRBD2 (5 bases). The TCR sequence derives from a female donor with multiple sclerosis, enrolled in a pregnancy study. Sequenced material: CD8+ T cells from peripheral blood mononuclear cells, taken in the second trimester of pregnancy. The CDR3 loop is CASSIRPGSYEQYF. For the CDR3, the DNA is TGTGCCAGTAGTATCCGCCCGGGAAGCTACGAGCAGTACTTC. Combining the CDR3 with reference TRBV19 and TRBJ2-7 gives the whole variable domain DGGITQSPKYLFRKEGQNVTLSCEQNLNHDAMYWYRQDPGQGLRLIYYSQIVNDFQKGDIAEGYSVSREKKESFPLTVTSAQKNPTAFYLCASSIRPGSYEQYFGPGTRLTVT.